The clone carrying this TCR beta chain came up many times. These data belong to a study of read filtering for tumor transcriptome and immune sequencing. The CDR3 contains 13 residues. Germline V lookup: CDR1 DFQATT, CDR2 SNEGSKA (reference sequence). J gave up 3 bases and V 5 bases, and 7 bases lay outside the gene matches. This library used roughly 370 ng RNA and molecular barcoded adaptors spanning alpha/delta and beta/gamma chains. TCRdb itself ran the reads through MiXCR, one entry per CDR3 protein. The sample shows approximately 93,000 distinct CDR3 sequences, around a fifth of them seen only once.

The sample was a population of CD138-negative cells sorted from bone marrow. The receptor was isolated from a donor aged 40 or older with multiple myeloma. The chain links TRBV20-1 to TRBJ2-7; TRBD2 matches at 7 bases. CDR3 sequence (DNA): TGCAGTGCTTCCCGACTAGCACTCTACGAGCAGTACTTC. Encoded protein: CSASRLALYEQYF.